Below, one T cell receptor beta chain is given with its context. Antigen: not known. The data were obtained in a study of identical twins. Study outcomes and limitations: Interpretation of the results relied on cross-sectional statistical analysis and not on following the same donors. Analyses of zero insertions could, in part, be confounded by invariant MAIT and iNKT cells. Abundant beta clonotypes from cord blood bore fewer insertions; memory repertoires lacked this pattern.

Template switching supplied a universal primer site; unique molecular identifiers were carried on the cDNA. TCRdb called the 5' RACE reads again in MiXCR, with one record for every CDR3 protein. Of under 900,000 distinct CDR3 sequences listed, approximately 13% are singletons. V gave up 3 bases and J gave up 5 bases; unmatched junction bases: 6. CDR3 size: 14 residues. These data were also filed under a second study, of yellow fever vaccine responses in identical twins.

The sequenced sample consisted of PBMCs. The V gene is TRBV12-3 or TRBV12-4, the J gene TRBJ2-5, with 7 bases matching TRBD1. This clonotype originated in a woman aged 18-29 years in good health. The CDR3 is CASSFPDRAETQYF. DNA for the CDR3: TGTGCCAGCAGTTTCCCCGACAGGGCGGAGACCCAGTACTTC.